A single T cell receptor beta chain is shown here with its context. The sample is drawn from a study of blood T cell repertoires in COVID-19. Data came from immunoSEQ multiplex PCR; TCRdb stores just in-frame clones and leaves some out. In the table there are roughly 12,000 clones, around nine tenths of which are singletons. The receptor comes from a woman aged 65 to 85 with active COVID-19. The sample consisted of peripheral blood.

Written as DNA, the CDR3 is TGTGCCAGCAGTGATCTAGCGGGAGGGCCCAATGAGCAGTTCTTC. Its translation is CASSDLAGGPNEQFF. The chain links TRBV6-1 to TRBJ2-1, with TRBD2 matching 12 bases. The ends lost 3 bases at V and 6 bases at J; junction bases unmatched: 3. The length of the CDR3 is 15 residues. Germline values: CDR1 MNHNS, CDR2 SASEGT.